The rows below give T cell receptor beta chains drawn from one sample of a study of cytomegalovirus exposure and HLA in healthy donors. Some clones are missing from TCRdb's copy, which holds only in-frame ones; the method was immunoSEQ multiplex PCR. The repertoire holds 65,000 to 95,000 clones, with 85% to 95% as singletons. The source material was PBMCs. The receptors here all came from a man in his late teens or twenties in good health and CMV-seronegative. The CDR3 runs from the conserved cysteine through the conserved F or W. Each record gives: CDR3 DNA, CDR3 protein, clone size, V gene, D gene, CDR3 length, J gene. D genes are given only for firm matches. Some rows have no size entry. The others give once, few or many, or a class for an expanded clone.

CDR3 DNA: TGTGCCAGCACCGAGCAGGGAAAGGGCTACACCTTC
CDR3 protein: CASTEQGKGYTF
clone size: .
V gene: TRBV28
D gene: .
CDR3 length: 12
J gene: TRBJ1-2

CDR3 DNA: TGTGCCACCAGCAGAGTCGGGACAGGCTCCTACGAGCAGTACTTC
CDR3 protein: CATSRVGTGSYEQYF
clone size: .
V gene: TRBV15
D gene: TRBD1
CDR3 length: 15
J gene: TRBJ2-7

CDR3 DNA: TGTGCCAGCAGCCCACCCGGGACAGGAAAGTACTTC
CDR3 protein: CASSPPGTGKYF
clone size: .
V gene: TRBV28
D gene: TRBD1
CDR3 length: 12
J gene: TRBJ2-4

CDR3 DNA: TGCGCCAGCAGCTTGGGTTCTAGCGGGGGGGCCGGAATTAAGACCCAGTACTTC
CDR3 protein: CASSLGSSGGAGIKTQYF
clone size: .
V gene: TRBV5-1
D gene: TRBD2
CDR3 length: 18
J gene: TRBJ2-5

CDR3 DNA: TGTGCCAGCAGCTTGGACAGCACCGGGGAGCTGTTTTTT
CDR3 protein: CASSLDSTGELFF
clone size: .
V gene: TRBV5-4
D gene: .
CDR3 length: 13
J gene: TRBJ2-2

CDR3 DNA: TGCGCCAGCAGCCAAGACTCACGGACCGGGGAGCTGTTTTTT
CDR3 protein: CASSQDSRTGELFF
clone size: .
V gene: TRBV4-3
D gene: .
CDR3 length: 14
J gene: TRBJ2-2

CDR3 DNA: TGTGCCAGCAGCCCCACAGGGAGGGGTAGATACGAGCAGTACTTC
CDR3 protein: CASSPTGRGRYEQYF
clone size: .
V gene: TRBV6-5
D gene: .
CDR3 length: 15
J gene: TRBJ2-7

CDR3 DNA: TGCGCCAGCAGCCAAGATCTTGGGGGGGCCCGAAGGACTGAAGCTTTCTTT
CDR3 protein: CASSQDLGGARRTEAFF
clone size: .
V gene: TRBV4-3
D gene: .
CDR3 length: 17
J gene: TRBJ1-1

CDR3 DNA: TGTGCCAGCAGCGTCGGGGATGGCTACACCTTC
CDR3 protein: CASSVGDGYTF
clone size: .
V gene: TRBV9
D gene: .
CDR3 length: 11
J gene: TRBJ1-2

CDR3 DNA: TGTGCCAGCAGCAGGGGGGACCTTTACGAGCAGTACTTC
CDR3 protein: CASSRGDLYEQYF
clone size: .
V gene: TRBV6-1
D gene: .
CDR3 length: 13
J gene: TRBJ2-7

CDR3 DNA: TGTGCCAGCAGCCAAGTTAGTATCTACGAGCAGTACTTC
CDR3 protein: CASSQVSIYEQYF
clone size: .
V gene: TRBV14
D gene: .
CDR3 length: 13
J gene: TRBJ2-7

CDR3 DNA: TGTGCCAGCAGCCAAGATACACTCCCAGGAATTGAAGCTTTCTTT
CDR3 protein: CASSQDTLPGIEAFF
clone size: .
V gene: TRBV14
D gene: .
CDR3 length: 15
J gene: TRBJ1-1

CDR3 DNA: TGTGCCTTATCTGGACAGAGCTATGGCTACACCTTC
CDR3 protein: CALSGQSYGYTF
clone size: .
V gene: TRBV30
D gene: .
CDR3 length: 12
J gene: TRBJ1-2

CDR3 DNA: TGTGCCAGTAGTCCTGGACAGGGATTCACCTACGAGCAGTACTTC
CDR3 protein: CASSPGQGFTYEQYF
clone size: .
V gene: TRBV19
D gene: TRBD1
CDR3 length: 15
J gene: TRBJ2-7

CDR3 DNA: TGTGCCAGCAGTTTACGGACAGAGTACCAAGAGACCCAGTACTTC
CDR3 protein: CASSLRTEYQETQYF
clone size: .
V gene: TRBV28
D gene: .
CDR3 length: 15
J gene: TRBJ2-5

CDR3 DNA: TGTGCCAGCTCACCACCGACCCGGAGGGAGACCCAGTACTTC
CDR3 protein: CASSPPTRRETQYF
clone size: once
V gene: TRBV18
D gene: .
CDR3 length: 14
J gene: TRBJ2-5

CDR3 DNA: TGTGCCAGCAGGACGACAGGACTGTACTACGAGCAGTACTTC
CDR3 protein: CASRTTGLYYEQYF
clone size: .
V gene: TRBV6-5
D gene: .
CDR3 length: 14
J gene: TRBJ2-7

CDR3 DNA: TGTGCCAGCAGCTCTGTAGATAAAGAGACCCAGTACTTC
CDR3 protein: CASSSVDKETQYF
clone size: .
V gene: TRBV5-4
D gene: .
CDR3 length: 13
J gene: TRBJ2-5

CDR3 DNA: TGTGCCTGGAGTTCTGGGGGGACTGAAGCTTTCTTT
CDR3 protein: CAWSSGGTEAFF
clone size: .
V gene: TRBV30
D gene: .
CDR3 length: 12
J gene: TRBJ1-1

CDR3 DNA: TGTGCCAGCAGCTTGGGGACAGGACGAATCTCTGGGGCCAACGTCCTGACTTTC
CDR3 protein: CASSLGTGRISGANVLTF
clone size: .
V gene: TRBV11-2
D gene: TRBD1
CDR3 length: 18
J gene: TRBJ2-6

CDR3 DNA: TGTGCCAGCAGCGCCACTAGCGGGGGGGCCTACAATGAGCAGTTCTTC
CDR3 protein: CASSATSGGAYNEQFF
clone size: .
V gene: TRBV9
D gene: TRBD2
CDR3 length: 16
J gene: TRBJ2-1

CDR3 DNA: TGTGCCTGGGGTCTAGGATCTCTCGGCGAGACCCAGTACTTC
CDR3 protein: CAWGLGSLGETQYF
clone size: .
V gene: TRBV30
D gene: .
CDR3 length: 14
J gene: TRBJ2-5

CDR3 DNA: TGTGCCAGCAGCTCACGGACAGGACTTGGAAACACCATATATTTT
CDR3 protein: CASSSRTGLGNTIYF
clone size: .
V gene: TRBV7-2
D gene: TRBD1
CDR3 length: 15
J gene: TRBJ1-3

CDR3 DNA: TGTGCCAGTAGTATAGGATGGACAGGGGCCTACGAGCAGTACTTC
CDR3 protein: CASSIGWTGAYEQYF
clone size: .
V gene: TRBV19
D gene: TRBD1
CDR3 length: 15
J gene: TRBJ2-7

CDR3 DNA: TGTGCCAGCTCTCCTTTCTCTGGGGCCAACGTCCTGACTTTC
CDR3 protein: CASSPFSGANVLTF
clone size: .
V gene: TRBV9
D gene: .
CDR3 length: 14
J gene: TRBJ2-6

CDR3 DNA: TGTGCCAGCAGCCCCGGACTCTCGCTGGAGCAGTACTTC
CDR3 protein: CASSPGLSLEQYF
clone size: .
V gene: TRBV7-6
D gene: .
CDR3 length: 13
J gene: TRBJ2-7

CDR3 DNA: TGTGCCAGCAGCTCGGGACACGGACAGGACCAAGAGACCCAGTACTTC
CDR3 protein: CASSSGHGQDQETQYF
clone size: .
V gene: TRBV5-4
D gene: TRBD1
CDR3 length: 16
J gene: TRBJ2-5

CDR3 DNA: TGTGCCAGCAGCCCTATGGGGACAGGGGATGAAAAACTGTTTTTT
CDR3 protein: CASSPMGTGDEKLFF
clone size: .
V gene: TRBV5-5
D gene: TRBD1
CDR3 length: 15
J gene: TRBJ1-4

CDR3 DNA: TGTGCCAGCAGTCAAACCGTTACAGGGGACTATGGCTACACCTTC
CDR3 protein: CASSQTVTGDYGYTF
clone size: .
V gene: TRBV13
D gene: TRBD1
CDR3 length: 15
J gene: TRBJ1-2

CDR3 DNA: TGTGCCAGTAGTATCGGAAACAGGGTGACTAACTATGGCTACACCTTC
CDR3 protein: CASSIGNRVTNYGYTF
clone size: .
V gene: TRBV19
D gene: .
CDR3 length: 16
J gene: TRBJ1-2

CDR3 DNA: TGTGCCAGCAGCTTAGTCGCAGGGGGCTATGGCTACACCTTC
CDR3 protein: CASSLVAGGYGYTF
clone size: .
V gene: TRBV7-9
D gene: TRBD1
CDR3 length: 14
J gene: TRBJ1-2

CDR3 DNA: TGTGCCAGCAGCTTTACCGAGGACACTCGGTACCAAGAGACCCAGTACTTC
CDR3 protein: CASSFTEDTRYQETQYF
clone size: .
V gene: TRBV13
D gene: .
CDR3 length: 17
J gene: TRBJ2-5

CDR3 DNA: TGTGCCAGCAGTTATATGAGACTCACCAATTCACCCCTCCACTTT
CDR3 protein: CASSYMRLTNSPLHF
clone size: .
V gene: TRBV13
D gene: .
CDR3 length: 15
J gene: TRBJ1-6

CDR3 DNA: TGTGCCACCAGCAGAGGCGTCCGGGACAGGGTCTACGAGCAGTACTTC
CDR3 protein: CATSRGVRDRVYEQYF
clone size: .
V gene: TRBV15
D gene: TRBD1
CDR3 length: 16
J gene: TRBJ2-7

CDR3 DNA: TGTGCCAGCAGCTTAGCAGTCCGGGGGGCTGAAGCTTTCTTT
CDR3 protein: CASSLAVRGAEAFF
clone size: .
V gene: TRBV11-2
D gene: .
CDR3 length: 14
J gene: TRBJ1-1

CDR3 DNA: TGTGCCAGTAGTATTCTTTACAATGAGCAGTTCTTC
CDR3 protein: CASSILYNEQFF
clone size: .
V gene: TRBV19
D gene: .
CDR3 length: 12
J gene: TRBJ2-1

CDR3 DNA: TGCGCCACCGAGGACAGTCTCACCGGGGAGCTGTTTTTT
CDR3 protein: CATEDSLTGELFF
clone size: .
V gene: TRBV10-2
D gene: .
CDR3 length: 13
J gene: TRBJ2-2

CDR3 DNA: TGTGCCAGCAGTTTGCCGGGACAGGGCGTGAACTATGGCTACACCTTC
CDR3 protein: CASSLPGQGVNYGYTF
clone size: .
V gene: TRBV28
D gene: TRBD1
CDR3 length: 16
J gene: TRBJ1-2

CDR3 DNA: TGTGCCATCAGTGAGTTTAGTGCGAACACCGGGGAGCTGTTTTTT
CDR3 protein: CAISEFSANTGELFF
clone size: .
V gene: TRBV10-3
D gene: .
CDR3 length: 15
J gene: TRBJ2-2

CDR3 DNA: TGTGCCAGCAGTTTAAATAGACAGTGGAATCAGCCCCAGCATTTT
CDR3 protein: CASSLNRQWNQPQHF
clone size: .
V gene: TRBV27
D gene: .
CDR3 length: 15
J gene: TRBJ1-5

CDR3 DNA: TGTGCCAGCAGCTCCCAGACAGGCTACGAGCAGTACTTC
CDR3 protein: CASSSQTGYEQYF
clone size: .
V gene: TRBV7-2
D gene: .
CDR3 length: 13
J gene: TRBJ2-7

CDR3 DNA: TGTGCCAGCAGCTGGGGGACAGTGACAACTAATGAAAAACTGTTTTTT
CDR3 protein: CASSWGTVTTNEKLFF
clone size: .
V gene: TRBV5-6
D gene: TRBD1
CDR3 length: 16
J gene: TRBJ1-4

CDR3 DNA: TGTGCCAGCGGCCCGGGGACCTACGAGCAGTACTTC
CDR3 protein: CASGPGTYEQYF
clone size: .
V gene: TRBV6-1
D gene: .
CDR3 length: 12
J gene: TRBJ2-7

CDR3 DNA: TGTGCCAGCAGTTTAGGGACAGGCACCCCCTACGAGCAGTACTTC
CDR3 protein: CASSLGTGTPYEQYF
clone size: .
V gene: TRBV27
D gene: TRBD1
CDR3 length: 15
J gene: TRBJ2-7

CDR3 DNA: TGTGCCAGCAGCTGGCTGGCAGGGGGCGGCCAAGAGACCCAGTACTTC
CDR3 protein: CASSWLAGGGQETQYF
clone size: .
V gene: TRBV5-8
D gene: TRBD1
CDR3 length: 16
J gene: TRBJ2-5

CDR3 DNA: TGTGCCAGCAGCTTTACTAAACTAGCGGGGGATAGAATGGATGAGCAGTTCTTC
CDR3 protein: CASSFTKLAGDRMDEQFF
clone size: .
V gene: TRBV7-9
D gene: TRBD2
CDR3 length: 18
J gene: TRBJ2-1

CDR3 DNA: TGTGCCAGCGCTCAGGGGGTTTACTACGAGCAGTACTTC
CDR3 protein: CASAQGVYYEQYF
clone size: .
V gene: TRBV27
D gene: TRBD1
CDR3 length: 13
J gene: TRBJ2-7

CDR3 DNA: TGTGCCAGCAGTCCCAGGGATGCCAAAAACATTCAGTACTTC
CDR3 protein: CASSPRDAKNIQYF
clone size: few
V gene: TRBV2
D gene: .
CDR3 length: 14
J gene: TRBJ2-4

CDR3 DNA: TGTGCCAGCAGCTTAGGGCTCGCCAGCGCTAATGAAAAACTGTTTTTT
CDR3 protein: CASSLGLASANEKLFF
clone size: .
V gene: TRBV7-9
D gene: .
CDR3 length: 16
J gene: TRBJ1-4

CDR3 DNA: TGTGCCAGCAGTACTAAGCGGGGAGCTCAAGAGACCCAGTACTTC
CDR3 protein: CASSTKRGAQETQYF
clone size: .
V gene: TRBV6-5
D gene: TRBD2
CDR3 length: 15
J gene: TRBJ2-5

CDR3 DNA: TGTGCCAGCAGTTCCGGACAGGCAATAAAGAATTCACCCCTCCACTTT
CDR3 protein: CASSSGQAIKNSPLHF
clone size: .
V gene: TRBV5-8
D gene: TRBD1
CDR3 length: 16
J gene: TRBJ1-6

CDR3 DNA: TGTGCCAGCAGTTACTCAAGTCGAGGGGGCGGTGGCTACACCTTC
CDR3 protein: CASSYSSRGGGGYTF
clone size: .
V gene: TRBV6-5
D gene: TRBD1
CDR3 length: 15
J gene: TRBJ1-2

CDR3 DNA: TGTGCCAGCAGCACTAGGACAGGGTGGGGAGACACTGAAGCTTTCTTT
CDR3 protein: CASSTRTGWGDTEAFF
clone size: .
V gene: TRBV7-8
D gene: TRBD1
CDR3 length: 16
J gene: TRBJ1-1

CDR3 DNA: TGTGCCAGCAGCTCATCTAGTATGGGGGGCTCCTACAATGAGCAGTTCTTC
CDR3 protein: CASSSSSMGGSYNEQFF
clone size: once
V gene: TRBV7-9
D gene: .
CDR3 length: 17
J gene: TRBJ2-1

CDR3 DNA: TGTGCCAGCAGCTTAAAGGTGGCTAGCCGCCACAATGAGCAGTTCTTC
CDR3 protein: CASSLKVASRHNEQFF
clone size: .
V gene: TRBV7-2
D gene: .
CDR3 length: 16
J gene: TRBJ2-1